This TCR beta chain was recovered during a study of cytomegalovirus exposure and HLA in healthy donors. Study overall: Of several hundred genotyped donors, roughly 76% grouped in the Caucasian-associated ancestry cluster. General study points: As immune exposure information, only CMV serostatus was available.

The study ran its PCR with 60 Vbeta and 13 Jbeta primers. Under the authors' procedure: Roughly 10 million shared chains were among the roughly 78 million unique TCR beta chains that a later analysis counted. Clones were read by immunoSEQ multiplex PCR, and TCRdb kept only the in-frame ones, dropping some. D and trimming come from the DNA, and the V and J calls and clone size come from that table. The sample records about 230,000 clones, roughly 81% being singletons. About this clone: Its specificity is unknown.

This clonotype was obtained from a girl aged 2-10 years in good health and CMV-seronegative. The source material was PBMCs.

The CDR3 DNA reads TGCGCCAGCACCCAACGCTGGGGAGACGACGAGCAGTACTTC. Translating it yields CASTQRWGDDEQYF. The rearrangement joins TRBV5-1 to TRBJ2-7, with a weak D call TRBD2 (5 bases). CDR3 length: 14 amino acids. Germline loops: CDR1 SGHRS, CDR2 YFSETQ. V lost 6 bases and J 5 bases, leaving 18 bases between the germline ends.